These T cell receptor beta chains were read from a single sample in a study of technical replicates of blood from several donors. Assay: immunoSEQ multiplex PCR; the TCRdb copy retains only in-frame clones and omits some. The table has 80,000 to 95,000 clones, 94% seen once; the top ten hold around 0.25%. The sample was T cells isolated from PBMCs. Receptor source: a human donor in good health. CDR3s include the opening cysteine and the closing phenylalanine or tryptophan. The D gene is left open where the match is weak. Rows may omit the clone size; those that give it use once, few, many or a size class.

j_call clone_size d_call v_call cdr3_nt cdr3_aa
TRBJ2-1 - TRBD2 TRBV5-1 TGCGCCAGCAGCTTGGGACTAGCGGATAGCTCCTACAATGAGCAGTTCTTC CASSLGLADSSYNEQFF
TRBJ2-7 - TRBD2 TRBV4-2 TGTGCCAGCAGCCAAGGGCCTAGCGGGATCCAGGTCTACGAGCAGTACTTC CASSQGPSGIQVYEQYF
TRBJ1-2 - - TRBV9 TGTGCCAGCAGCGTAGATCGGGACAGCTACACCTTC CASSVDRDSYTF
TRBJ2-7 - TRBD2 TRBV9 TGTGCCAGCAGCGTAGGTGGGGGAGGGGAGCAGTACTTC CASSVGGGGEQYF
TRBJ2-7 - TRBD1 TRBV11-3 TGTGCCAGCAGCGAAAGACAGGGATCCTACGAGCAGTACTTC CASSERQGSYEQYF
TRBJ1-4 - TRBD1 TRBV6-5 TGTGCCAGCAGTTTTGGGACAGGCAATGAAAAACTGTTTTTT CASSFGTGNEKLFF
TRBJ2-1 - TRBD2 TRBV27 TGTGCCAGCAGTCCGACTAGCGGGAGGGCCCTCGTGGCCGATGAGCAGTTCTTC CASSPTSGRALVADEQFF
TRBJ2-7 - TRBD2 TRBV6-5 TGTGCCAGCAGCTACGGGACTAACTACGAGCAGTACTTC CASSYGTNYEQYF
TRBJ2-4 - TRBD2 TRBV4-1 TGCGCCAGCAGCCAAGGGGCAACTAGCGTAAGAAAAAACATTCAGTACTTC CASSQGATSVRKNIQYF
TRBJ1-4 - - TRBV28 TGTGCCAGCACCCCGGAAGGGGCTAATGAAAAACTGTTTTTT CASTPEGANEKLFF
TRBJ2-1 - TRBD2 TRBV10-3 TGTGCCATCAGCAGCAGGACTAGCGGGAGCGTCGATGAGCAGTTCTTC CAISSRTSGSVDEQFF
TRBJ1-2 - - TRBV7-9 TGTGCCAGCAGCTTTGAGGGCAACTATGGCTACACCTTC CASSFEGNYGYTF
TRBJ2-5 - TRBD1 TRBV5-1 TGCGCCAGCAGCTTGGGGACGACAGGGGTAGAGACCCAGTACTTC CASSLGTTGVETQYF
TRBJ1-3 - TRBD1 TRBV11-3 TGTGCCAGCAGCCCCGGGACAGGGCTTGGAAACACCATATATTTT CASSPGTGLGNTIYF
TRBJ1-2 - TRBD1 TRBV25-1 TGTGCCAGCAGTGTGGGACAGGGGCGGAACTATGGCTACACCTTC CASSVGQGRNYGYTF
TRBJ1-1 - - TRBV6-5 TGTGCCAGCAGTTACGAGGGACATAGGGACACTGAAGCTTTCTTT CASSYEGHRDTEAFF
TRBJ2-2 - TRBD2 TRBV11-1 TGTGCCAGCAGCGGGACTAGCGGGAACACCGGGGAGCTGTTTTTT CASSGTSGNTGELFF
TRBJ1-5 - - TRBV29-1 TGCAGCGCTAGGGCAGGGCCTAGCAATCAGCCCCAGCATTTT CSARAGPSNQPQHF
TRBJ1-3 once - TRBV7-9 TGTGCCAGCACCATCGGAGGCGGGGGAAACACCATATATTTT CASTIGGGGNTIYF
TRBJ1-3 - - TRBV6-5 TGTGCCAGCAGTTCGGGAATTCCAGGAAACACCATATATTTT CASSSGIPGNTIYF
TRBJ1-1 - TRBD1 TRBV11-2 TGTGCCAGCAGCTTAGGGAAGGGACAGGGGAAGAACACTGAAGCTTTCTTT CASSLGKGQGKNTEAFF
TRBJ2-1 - - TRBV5-1 TGCGCCAGCAGCTTGGACAGCTACTACAATGAGCAGTTCTTC CASSLDSYYNEQFF
TRBJ1-5 - TRBD1 TRBV18 TGTGCCAGCTCACCGGGACAGCGACCCTCCTACTCCAATCAGCCCCAGCATTTT CASSPGQRPSYSNQPQHF
TRBJ1-1 few - TRBV5-1 TGCGCCAGCAGCTTTCAGGGGATGAACACTGAAGCTTTCTTT CASSFQGMNTEAFF
TRBJ2-5 once TRBD2 TRBV13 TGTGCCAGCAGCGGTCAGCGGGAGGGCCGAGAGACCCAGTACTTC CASSGQREGRETQYF
TRBJ2-3 - - TRBV27 TGTGCCAGCAGTTTGAGTTACCCAGATACGCAGTATTTT CASSLSYPDTQYF
TRBJ2-7 - - TRBV5-1 TGCGCCAGCAGCTTGGTACTAGGGTTGGCGAACGAGCAGTACTTC CASSLVLGLANEQYF
TRBJ2-2 - TRBD1 TRBV19 TGTGCCAGTAGGAACAGGGGGAACACCGGGGAGCTGTTTTTT CASRNRGNTGELFF
TRBJ2-7 - - TRBV4-1 TGCGCCAGCAGCCAAGGTAGGGGAGGTTACGAGCAGTACTTC CASSQGRGGYEQYF
TRBJ1-1 - - TRBV25-1 TGTGCCAGCAGTGTCGACTCGGGCACTGAAGCTTTCTTT CASSVDSGTEAFF
TRBJ2-1 - TRBD2 TRBV11-2 TGTGCCAGCAGTCTTCTAGCGGCGGGAAACACCTACAATGAGCAGTTCTTC CASSLLAAGNTYNEQFF
TRBJ2-7 - TRBD1 TRBV27 TGTGCCAGCAGTTTAGGACAGGGTGCTGTATACGAGCAGTACTTC CASSLGQGAVYEQYF
TRBJ1-2 many - TRBV30 TGTGCCTGGATCGGAGGGGTTCGATATGGCTACACCTTC CAWIGGVRYGYTF